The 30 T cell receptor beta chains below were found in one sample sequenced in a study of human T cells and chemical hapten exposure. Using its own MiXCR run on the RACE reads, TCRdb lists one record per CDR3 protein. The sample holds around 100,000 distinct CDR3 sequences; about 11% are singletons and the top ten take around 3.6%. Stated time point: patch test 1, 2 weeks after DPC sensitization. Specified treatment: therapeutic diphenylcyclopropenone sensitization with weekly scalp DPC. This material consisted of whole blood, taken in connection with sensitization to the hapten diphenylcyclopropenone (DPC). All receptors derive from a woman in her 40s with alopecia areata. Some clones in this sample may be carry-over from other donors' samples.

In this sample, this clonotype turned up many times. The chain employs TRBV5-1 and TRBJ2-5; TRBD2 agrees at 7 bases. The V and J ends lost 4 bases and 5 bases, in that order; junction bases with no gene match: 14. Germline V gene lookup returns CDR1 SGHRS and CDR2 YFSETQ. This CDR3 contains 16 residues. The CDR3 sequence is CASSPVVAGTRETQYF. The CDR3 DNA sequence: TGCGCCAGCAGCCCCGTGGTAGCGGGCACCCGGGAGACCCAGTACTTC.

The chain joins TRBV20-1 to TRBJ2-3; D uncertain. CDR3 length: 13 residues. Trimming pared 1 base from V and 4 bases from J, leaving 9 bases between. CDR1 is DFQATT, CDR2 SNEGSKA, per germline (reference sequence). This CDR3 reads CSARGGLADTQYF. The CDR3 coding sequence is TGCAGTGCTAGAGGGGGTCTGGCAGATACGCAGTATTTT.

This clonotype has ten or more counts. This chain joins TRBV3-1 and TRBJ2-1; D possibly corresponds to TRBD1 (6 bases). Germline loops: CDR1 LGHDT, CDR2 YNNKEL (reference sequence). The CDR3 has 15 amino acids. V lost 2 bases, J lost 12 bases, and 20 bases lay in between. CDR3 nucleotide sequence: TGTGCCAGCAGCCAACTGGGCGGACAGCCCCAGGGGCAGTTCTTC. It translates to CASSQLGGQPQGQFF.

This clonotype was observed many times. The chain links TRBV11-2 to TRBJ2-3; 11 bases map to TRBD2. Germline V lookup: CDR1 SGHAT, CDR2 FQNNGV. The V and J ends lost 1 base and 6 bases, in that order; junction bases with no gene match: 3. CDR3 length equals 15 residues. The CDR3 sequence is CASSLGWTSGDTQYF. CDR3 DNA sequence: TGTGCCAGCAGCTTAGGGTGGACTAGCGGGGATACGCAGTATTTT.

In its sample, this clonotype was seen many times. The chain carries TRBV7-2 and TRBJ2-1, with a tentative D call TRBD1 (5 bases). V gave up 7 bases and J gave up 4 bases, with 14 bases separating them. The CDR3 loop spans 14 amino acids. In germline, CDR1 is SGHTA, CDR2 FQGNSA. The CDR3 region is CASTTDGHYNEQFF. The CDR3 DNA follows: TGTGCCAGCACGACGGACGGACATTACAATGAGCAGTTCTTC.

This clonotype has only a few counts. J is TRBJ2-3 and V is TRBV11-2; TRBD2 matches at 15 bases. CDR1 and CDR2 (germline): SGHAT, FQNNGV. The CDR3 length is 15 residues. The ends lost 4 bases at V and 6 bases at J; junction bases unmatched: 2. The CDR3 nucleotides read TGTGCCAGCAGCTGGACTAGCGGGGGGGCGGATACGCAGTATTTT. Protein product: CASSWTSGGADTQYF.

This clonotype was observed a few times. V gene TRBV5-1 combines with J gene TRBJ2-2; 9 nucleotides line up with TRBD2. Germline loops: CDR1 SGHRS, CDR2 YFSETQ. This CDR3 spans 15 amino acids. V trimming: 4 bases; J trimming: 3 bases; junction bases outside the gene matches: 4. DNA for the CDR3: TGCGCCAGCAGCCCCCGACTAGCGGACACCGGGGAGCTGTTTTTT. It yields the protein CASSPRLADTGELFF.

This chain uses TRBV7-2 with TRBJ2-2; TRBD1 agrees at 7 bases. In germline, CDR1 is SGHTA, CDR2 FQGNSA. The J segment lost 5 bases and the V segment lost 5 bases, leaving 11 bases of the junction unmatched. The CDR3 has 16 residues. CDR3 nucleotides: TGTGCCAGCAGCCCTGGACAGGCCCGAGGGACCGGGGAGCTGTTTTTT. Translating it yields CASSPGQARGTGELFF.

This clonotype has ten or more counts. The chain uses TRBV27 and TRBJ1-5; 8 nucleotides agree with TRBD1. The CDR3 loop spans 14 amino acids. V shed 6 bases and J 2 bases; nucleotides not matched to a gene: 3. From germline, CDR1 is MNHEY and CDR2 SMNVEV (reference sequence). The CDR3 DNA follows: TGTGCCAGCAGGAACAGGGGGGGCAATCAGCCCCAGCATTTT. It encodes CASRNRGGNQPQHF.

The CDR3 protein is CASSQVVRKGNEQFF. CDR3 DNA: TGCGCCAGCAGCCAAGTAGTCCGTAAGGGCAATGAGCAGTTCTTC. The chain carries TRBV4-1 and TRBJ2-1; no firm D call. Trimming shortened V by 1 base and J by 6 bases, and 13 bases separated the two germline ends. CDR1 MGHRA and CDR2 YSYEKL come from the germline V gene. This CDR3 is 15 amino acids long.

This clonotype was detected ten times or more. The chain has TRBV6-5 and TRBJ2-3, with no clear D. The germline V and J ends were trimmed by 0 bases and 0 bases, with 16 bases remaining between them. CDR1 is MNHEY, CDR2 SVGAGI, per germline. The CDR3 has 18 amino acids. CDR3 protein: CASSYSSKVRQSTDTQYF. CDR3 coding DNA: TGTGCCAGCAGTTACTCGAGTAAAGTCCGCCAGAGCACAGATACGCAGTATTTT.

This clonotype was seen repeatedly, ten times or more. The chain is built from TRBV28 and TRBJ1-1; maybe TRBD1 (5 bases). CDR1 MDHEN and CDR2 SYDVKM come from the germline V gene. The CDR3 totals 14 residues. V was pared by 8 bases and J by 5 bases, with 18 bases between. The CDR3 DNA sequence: TGTGCCAGCCTCATGTCGGGGAGGGGAACTGAAGCTTTCTTT. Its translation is CASLMSGRGTEAFF.

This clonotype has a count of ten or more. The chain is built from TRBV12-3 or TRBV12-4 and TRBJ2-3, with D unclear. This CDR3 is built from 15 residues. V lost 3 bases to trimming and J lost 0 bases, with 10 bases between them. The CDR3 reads CASSFQDPSTDTQYF. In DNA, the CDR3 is TGTGCCAGCAGTTTCCAGGACCCGAGCACAGATACGCAGTATTTT.

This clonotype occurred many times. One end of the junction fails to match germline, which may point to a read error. The CDR3 bases are TGTGCTAGCAGCCTCCCTGGAGGAACTAGCGGGGGCCTGGATACGCAGTATTTT. Its protein is CASSLPGGTSGGLDTQYF. V and J are TRBV7-7 and TRBJ2-3, with TRBD2 matching 11 bases. The CDR3 has 18 residues. CDR1 SSHAT and CDR2 FNYEAQ come from the germline V gene (reference sequence).

CDR3 amino acids: CSVEDGLSYNEQFF. In DNA, the CDR3 is TGCAGCGTTGAAGACGGCCTCTCCTACAATGAGCAGTTCTTC. J is TRBJ2-1 and V is TRBV29-1; unclear D gene. Germline assignment: CDR1 SQVTM and CDR2 ANQGSEA. V was shortened by 0 bases and J by 0 bases, with 6 bases between the two germline ends. The CDR3 sequence is 14 residues long.

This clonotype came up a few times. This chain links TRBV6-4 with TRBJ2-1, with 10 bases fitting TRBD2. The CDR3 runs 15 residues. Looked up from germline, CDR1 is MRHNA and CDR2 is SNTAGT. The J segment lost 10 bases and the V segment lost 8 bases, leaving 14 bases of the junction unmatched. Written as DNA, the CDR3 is TGTGCCAGCGGGCAAGGAACTAGCGGGACCGCCGAGCAGTTCTTC. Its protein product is CASGQGTSGTAEQFF.

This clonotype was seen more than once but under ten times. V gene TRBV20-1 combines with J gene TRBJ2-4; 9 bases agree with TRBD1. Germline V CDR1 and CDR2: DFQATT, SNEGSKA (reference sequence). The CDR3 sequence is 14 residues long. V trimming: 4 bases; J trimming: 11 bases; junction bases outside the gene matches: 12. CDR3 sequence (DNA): TGCAGTGCTAATTATGGACAGGGGCCCTTGGTTCAGTACTTC. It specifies CSANYGQGPLVQYF.

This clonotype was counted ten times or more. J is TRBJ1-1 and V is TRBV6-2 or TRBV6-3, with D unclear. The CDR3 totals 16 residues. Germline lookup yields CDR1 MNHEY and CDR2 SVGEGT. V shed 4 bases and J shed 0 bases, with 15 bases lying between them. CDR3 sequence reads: CASSFAGSRMNTEAFF. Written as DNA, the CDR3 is TGTGCCAGCAGTTTTGCTGGATCTCGAATGAACACTGAAGCTTTCTTT.

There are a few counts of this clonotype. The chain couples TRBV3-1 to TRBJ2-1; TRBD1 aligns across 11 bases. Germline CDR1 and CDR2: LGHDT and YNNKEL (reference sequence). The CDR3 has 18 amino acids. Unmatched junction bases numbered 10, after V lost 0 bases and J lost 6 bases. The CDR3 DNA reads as TGTGCCAGCAGCCAAGATCTAATCGGACAGGGGGCGATCAATGAGCAGTTCTTC. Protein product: CASSQDLIGQGAINEQFF.

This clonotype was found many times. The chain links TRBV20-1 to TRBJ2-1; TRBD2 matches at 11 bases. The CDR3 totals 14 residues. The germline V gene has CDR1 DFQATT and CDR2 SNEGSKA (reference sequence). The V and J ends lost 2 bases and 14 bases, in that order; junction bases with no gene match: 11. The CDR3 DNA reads TGCAGTGCTAGACTAGCGGGAGGCCGACGCCTGGAGTTCTTC. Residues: CSARLAGGRRLEFF.

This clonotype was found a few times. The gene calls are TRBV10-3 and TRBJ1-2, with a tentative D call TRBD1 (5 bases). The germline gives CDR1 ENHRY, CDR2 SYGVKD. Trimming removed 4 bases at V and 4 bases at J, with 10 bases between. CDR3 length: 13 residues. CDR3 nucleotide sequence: TGTGCCATCAGTGGGGACGGGTTCTATGGCTACACCTTC. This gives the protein CAISGDGFYGYTF.

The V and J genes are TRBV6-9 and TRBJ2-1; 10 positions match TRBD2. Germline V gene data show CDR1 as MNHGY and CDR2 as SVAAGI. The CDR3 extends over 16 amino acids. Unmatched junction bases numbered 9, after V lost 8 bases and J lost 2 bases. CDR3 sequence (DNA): TGTGCCAGCCCCCGACTAGCGGGCCCTACCTACAATGAGCAGTTCTTC. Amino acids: CASPRLAGPTYNEQFF.

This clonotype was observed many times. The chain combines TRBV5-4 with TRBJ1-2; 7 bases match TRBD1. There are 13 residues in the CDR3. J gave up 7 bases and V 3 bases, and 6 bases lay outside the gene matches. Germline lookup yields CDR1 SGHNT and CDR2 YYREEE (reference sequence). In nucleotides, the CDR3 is TGTGCCAGCAGCTCCAACAGGGGTCGTGGCTACACCTTC. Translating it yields CASSSNRGRGYTF.

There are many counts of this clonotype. CDR3 nucleotide sequence: TGTGCCAGCAGTGACAGGGGCACCGGGGAGCTGTTTTTT. It encodes CASSDRGTGELFF. This chain joins TRBV6-4 and TRBJ2-2, with D possibly being TRBD1 (5 bases). Germline lookup yields CDR1 MRHNA and CDR2 SNTAGT. V shed 2 bases and J shed 4 bases, with 5 bases lying between them. The CDR3 spans 13 residues.

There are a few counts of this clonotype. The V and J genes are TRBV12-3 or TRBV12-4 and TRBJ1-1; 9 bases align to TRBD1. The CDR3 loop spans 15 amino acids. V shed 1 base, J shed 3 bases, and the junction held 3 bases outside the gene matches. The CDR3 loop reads CASSLEDRGDTEAFF. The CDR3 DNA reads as TGTGCCAGCAGTTTAGAGGACAGGGGAGACACTGAAGCTTTCTTT.

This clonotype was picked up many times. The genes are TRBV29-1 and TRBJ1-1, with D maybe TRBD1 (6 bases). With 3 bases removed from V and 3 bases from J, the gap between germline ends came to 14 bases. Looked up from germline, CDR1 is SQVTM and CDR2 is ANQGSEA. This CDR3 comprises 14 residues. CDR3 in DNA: TGCAGCGTTGAGGAGACAGGCCCACACACTGAAGCTTTCTTT. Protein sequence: CSVEETGPHTEAFF. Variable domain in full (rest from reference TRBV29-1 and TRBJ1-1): SAVISQKPSRDICQRGTSLTIQCQVDSQVTMMFWYRQQPGQSLTLIATANQGSEATYESGFVIDKFPISRPNLTFSTLTVSNMSPEDSSIYLCSVEETGPHTEAFFGQGTRLTVV.

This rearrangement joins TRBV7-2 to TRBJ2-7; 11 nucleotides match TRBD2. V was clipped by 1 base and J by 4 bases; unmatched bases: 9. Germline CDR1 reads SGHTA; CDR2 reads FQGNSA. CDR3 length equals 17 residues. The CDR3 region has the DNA TGTGCCAGCAGCTTAGGGGGACTAGCGGCTGTCAGATACGAGCAGTACTTC. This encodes CASSLGGLAAVRYEQYF.

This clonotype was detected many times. CDR3 residues: CASSYSGVNTEAFF. CDR3 nucleotide sequence: TGTGCCAGCAGTTACTCAGGCGTGAACACTGAAGCTTTCTTT. The genes are TRBV6-5 and TRBJ1-1; D remains ambiguous. Looked up from germline, CDR1 is MNHEY and CDR2 is SVGAGI. V was pared by 0 bases and J by 0 bases, with 5 bases between. This CDR3 region has 14 residues.

The CDR3 protein is CASSLEGTGGEKLFF. The CDR3 bases are TGTGCCAGCAGCTTAGAAGGGACGGGCGGTGAAAAACTGTTTTTT. The rearrangement links TRBV7-2 to TRBJ1-4, with D tentatively TRBD1 (5 bases). This CDR3 is built from 15 residues. The ends were cut back, 1 base at V and 7 bases at J, with 13 bases in the middle. Germline CDR1 is SGHTA and CDR2 is FQGNSA. Drawing the rest from reference TRBV7-2 and TRBJ1-4, the complete variable domain is GAGVSQSPSNKVTEKGKDVELRCDPISGHTALYWYRQSLGQGLEFLIYFQGNSAPDKSGLPSDRFSAERTGGSVSTLTIQRTQQEDSAVYLCASSLEGTGGEKLFFGSGTQLSVL.

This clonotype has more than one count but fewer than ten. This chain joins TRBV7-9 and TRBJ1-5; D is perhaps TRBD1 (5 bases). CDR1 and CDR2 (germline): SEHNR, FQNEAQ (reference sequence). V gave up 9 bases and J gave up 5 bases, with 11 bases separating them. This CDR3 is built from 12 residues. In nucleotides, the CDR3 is TGTGCCAGACGACCCAGGGATCAGCCCCAGCATTTT. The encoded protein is CARRPRDQPQHF.